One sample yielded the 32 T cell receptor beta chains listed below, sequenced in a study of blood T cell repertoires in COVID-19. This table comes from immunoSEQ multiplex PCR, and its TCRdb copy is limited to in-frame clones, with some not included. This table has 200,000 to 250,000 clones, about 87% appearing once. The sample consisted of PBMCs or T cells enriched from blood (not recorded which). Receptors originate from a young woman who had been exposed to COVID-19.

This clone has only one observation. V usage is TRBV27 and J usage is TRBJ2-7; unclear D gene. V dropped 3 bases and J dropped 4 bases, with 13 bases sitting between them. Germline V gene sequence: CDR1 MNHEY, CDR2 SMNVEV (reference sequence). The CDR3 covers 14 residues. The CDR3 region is CASSFGDSSYEQYF. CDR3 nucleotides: TGTGCCAGCAGTTTTGGTGACTCCTCTTACGAGCAGTACTTC.

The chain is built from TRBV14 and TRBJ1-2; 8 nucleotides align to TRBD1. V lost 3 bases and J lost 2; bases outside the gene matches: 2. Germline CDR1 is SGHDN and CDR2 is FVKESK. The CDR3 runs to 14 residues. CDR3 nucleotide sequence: TGTGCCAGCAGCCAGACAGGGGTAAACTATGGCTACACCTTC. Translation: CASSQTGVNYGYTF.

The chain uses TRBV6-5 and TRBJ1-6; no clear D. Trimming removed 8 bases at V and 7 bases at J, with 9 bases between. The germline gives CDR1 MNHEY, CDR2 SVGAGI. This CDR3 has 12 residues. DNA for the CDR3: TGTGCCAGCGCCTCGGGAAATTCACCCCTCCACTTT. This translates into CASASGNSPLHF.

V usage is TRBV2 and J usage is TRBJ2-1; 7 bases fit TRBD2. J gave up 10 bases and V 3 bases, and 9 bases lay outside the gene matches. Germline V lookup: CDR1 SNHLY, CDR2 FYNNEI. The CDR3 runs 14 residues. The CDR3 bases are TGTGCCAGCAGTGAGACTAGCTCATCGGAGGAGCAGTTCTTC. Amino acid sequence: CASSETSSSEEQFF.

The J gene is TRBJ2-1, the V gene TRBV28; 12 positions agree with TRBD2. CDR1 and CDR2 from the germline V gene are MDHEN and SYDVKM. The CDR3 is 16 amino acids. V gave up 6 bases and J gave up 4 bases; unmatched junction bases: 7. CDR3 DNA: TGTGCCAGCAGACCGACTAGCGGGAGTCAGTACAATGAGCAGTTCTTC. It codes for CASRPTSGSQYNEQFF.

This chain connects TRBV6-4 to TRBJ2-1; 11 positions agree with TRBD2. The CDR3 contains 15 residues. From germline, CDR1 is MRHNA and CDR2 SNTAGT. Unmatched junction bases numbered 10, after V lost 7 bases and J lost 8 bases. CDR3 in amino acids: CASKITSGRSDEQFF. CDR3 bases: TGTGCCAGCAAAATCACTAGCGGGAGAAGCGATGAGCAGTTCTTC.

The CDR3 spells CASSLRTSGRNEQFF. The CDR3 nucleotides are TGTGCCAGCAGTTTAAGGACTAGCGGGAGGAATGAGCAGTTCTTC. The V gene is TRBV28, the J gene TRBJ2-1, with 14 bases matching TRBD2. CDR1 is MDHEN and CDR2 is SYDVKM in the germline V gene. The CDR3 is 15 amino acids. After removal of 2 bases from V and 7 bases from J, the junction contained 1 base not matched to a gene.

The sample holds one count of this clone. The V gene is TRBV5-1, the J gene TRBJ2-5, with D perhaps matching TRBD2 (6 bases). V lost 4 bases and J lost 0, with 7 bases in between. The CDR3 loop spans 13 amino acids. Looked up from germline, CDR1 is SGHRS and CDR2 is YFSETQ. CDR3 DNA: TGCGCCAGCAGCCGGGGGTACCAAGAGACCCAGTACTTC. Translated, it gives CASSRGYQETQYF.

The CDR3 DNA follows: TGTGCCAGCAGCCAGGGACAGGGTGGGTCCCCCCTCCACTTT. Its protein is CASSQGQGGSPLHF. V and J are TRBV3-1 (or the pseudogene TRBV3-2) and TRBJ1-6; 9 positions agree with TRBD1. The CDR3 covers 14 residues. V lost 3 bases to trimming and J lost 13 bases; unmatched junction nucleotides: 7. Looked up from germline, CDR1 is LGHDT and CDR2 is YNNKEL (reference sequence).

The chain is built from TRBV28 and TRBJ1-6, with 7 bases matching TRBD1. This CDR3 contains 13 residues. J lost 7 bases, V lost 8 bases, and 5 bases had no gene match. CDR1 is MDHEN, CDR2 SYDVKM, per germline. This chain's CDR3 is CASRDSRNSPLHF. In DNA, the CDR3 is TGTGCCAGCCGGGACAGCCGGAATTCACCCCTCCACTTT.

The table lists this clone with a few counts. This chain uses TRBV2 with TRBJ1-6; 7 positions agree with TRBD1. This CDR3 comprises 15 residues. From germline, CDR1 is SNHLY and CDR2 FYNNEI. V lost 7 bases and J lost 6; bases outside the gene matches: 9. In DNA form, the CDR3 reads TGTGCCAGCACCCTCCGGGACAGATTTAATTCACCCCTCCACTTT. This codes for CASTLRDRFNSPLHF. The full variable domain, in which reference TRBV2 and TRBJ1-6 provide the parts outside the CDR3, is EPEVTQTPSHQVTQMGQEVILRCVPISNHLYFYWYRQILGQKVEFLVSFYNNEISEKSEIFDDQFSVERPDGSNFTLKIRSTKLEDSAMYFCASTLRDRFNSPLHFGNGTRLTVT.

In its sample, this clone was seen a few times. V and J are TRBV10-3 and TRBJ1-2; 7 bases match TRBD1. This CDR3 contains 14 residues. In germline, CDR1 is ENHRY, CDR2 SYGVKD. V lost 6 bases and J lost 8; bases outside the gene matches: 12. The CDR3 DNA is TGTGCCATCAGGGAACAGGGGACCCCAGGGGGCTACACCTTC. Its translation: CAIREQGTPGGYTF.

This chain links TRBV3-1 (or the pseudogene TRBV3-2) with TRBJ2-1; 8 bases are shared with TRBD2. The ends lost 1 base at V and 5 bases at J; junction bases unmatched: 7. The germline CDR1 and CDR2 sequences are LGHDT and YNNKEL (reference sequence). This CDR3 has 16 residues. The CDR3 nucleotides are TGTGCCAGCAGCCAAGTAGCTAGCGGGCCTCACAATGAGCAGTTCTTC. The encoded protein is CASSQVASGPHNEQFF.

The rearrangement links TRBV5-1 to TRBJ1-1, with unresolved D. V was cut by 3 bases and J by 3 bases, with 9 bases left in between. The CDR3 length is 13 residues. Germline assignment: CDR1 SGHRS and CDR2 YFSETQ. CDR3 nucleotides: TGCGCCAGCAGCTCCGATACTGACACTGAAGCTTTCTTT. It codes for CASSSDTDTEAFF.

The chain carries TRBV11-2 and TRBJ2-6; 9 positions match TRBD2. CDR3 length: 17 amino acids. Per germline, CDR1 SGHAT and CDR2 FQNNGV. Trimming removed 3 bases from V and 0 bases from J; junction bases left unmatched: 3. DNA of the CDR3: TGTGCCAGCAGCTTGAGCGGGGGGATCTCTGGGGCCAACGTCCTGACTTTC. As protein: CASSLSGGISGANVLTF.

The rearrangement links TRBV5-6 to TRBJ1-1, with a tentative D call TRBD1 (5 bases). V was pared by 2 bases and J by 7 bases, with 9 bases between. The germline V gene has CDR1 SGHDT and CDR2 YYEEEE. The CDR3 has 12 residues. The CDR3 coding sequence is TGTGCCAGCAGCTTTAGGCAGGGTGAAGCTTTCTTT. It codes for CASSFRQGEAFF.

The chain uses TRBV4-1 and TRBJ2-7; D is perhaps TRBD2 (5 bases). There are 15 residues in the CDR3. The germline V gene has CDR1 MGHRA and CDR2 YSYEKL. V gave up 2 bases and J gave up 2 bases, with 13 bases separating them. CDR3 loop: CASSQPASSTYEQYF. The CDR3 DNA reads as TGCGCCAGCAGCCAACCGGCTAGCAGTACCTACGAGCAGTACTTC.

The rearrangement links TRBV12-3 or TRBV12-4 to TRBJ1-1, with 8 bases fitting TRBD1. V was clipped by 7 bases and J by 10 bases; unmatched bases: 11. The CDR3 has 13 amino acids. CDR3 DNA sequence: TGTGCCAGCAAATTCCAGGGGGCCCGAGGAGCTTTCTTT. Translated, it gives CASKFQGARGAFF.

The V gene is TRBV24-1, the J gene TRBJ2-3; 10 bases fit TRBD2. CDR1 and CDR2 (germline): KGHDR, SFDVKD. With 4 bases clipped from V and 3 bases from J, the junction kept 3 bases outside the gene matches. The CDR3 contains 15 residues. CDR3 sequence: CATSEGLAETDTQYF. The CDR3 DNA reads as TGTGCCACCAGTGAAGGACTAGCGGAAACAGATACGCAGTATTTT.

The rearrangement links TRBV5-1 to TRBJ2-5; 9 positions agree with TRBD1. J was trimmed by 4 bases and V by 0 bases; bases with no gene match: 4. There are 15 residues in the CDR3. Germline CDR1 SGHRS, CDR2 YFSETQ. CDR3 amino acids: CASSLEPDRGETQYF. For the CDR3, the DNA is TGCGCCAGCAGCTTGGAACCGGACAGGGGAGAGACCCAGTACTTC.

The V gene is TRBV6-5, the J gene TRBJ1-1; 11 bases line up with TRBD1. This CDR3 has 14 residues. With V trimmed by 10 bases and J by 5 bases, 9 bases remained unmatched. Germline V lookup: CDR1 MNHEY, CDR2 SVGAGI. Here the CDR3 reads CATIGTGGFTEAFF. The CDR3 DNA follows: TGTGCCACGATCGGGACAGGGGGTTTTACTGAAGCTTTCTTT.

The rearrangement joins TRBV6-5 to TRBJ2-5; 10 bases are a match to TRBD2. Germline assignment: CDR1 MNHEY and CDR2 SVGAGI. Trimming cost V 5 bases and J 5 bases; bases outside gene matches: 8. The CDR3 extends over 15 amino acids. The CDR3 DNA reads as TGTGCCAGCAGTCCGACTAGCGGGCTCGGCGAGACCCAGTACTTC. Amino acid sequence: CASSPTSGLGETQYF.

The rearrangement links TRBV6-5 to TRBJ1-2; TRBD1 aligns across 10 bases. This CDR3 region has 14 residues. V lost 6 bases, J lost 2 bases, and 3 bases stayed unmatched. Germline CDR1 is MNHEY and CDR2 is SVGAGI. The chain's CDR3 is CASSLDRGNYGYTF. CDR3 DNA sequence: TGTGCCAGCAGCCTGGACAGGGGGAACTATGGCTACACCTTC.

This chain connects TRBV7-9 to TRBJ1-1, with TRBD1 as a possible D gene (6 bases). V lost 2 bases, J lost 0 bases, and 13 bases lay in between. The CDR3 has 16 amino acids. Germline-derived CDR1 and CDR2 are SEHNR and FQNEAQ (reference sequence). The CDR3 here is CASSLFDRILNTEAFF. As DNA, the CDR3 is TGTGCCAGCAGCTTATTTGACAGGATCCTGAACACTGAAGCTTTCTTT.

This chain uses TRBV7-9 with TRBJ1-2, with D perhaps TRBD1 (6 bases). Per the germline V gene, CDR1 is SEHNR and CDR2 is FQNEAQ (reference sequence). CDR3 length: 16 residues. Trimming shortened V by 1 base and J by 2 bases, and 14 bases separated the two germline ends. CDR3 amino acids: CASSLVQGSANYGYTF. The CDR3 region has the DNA TGTGCCAGCAGCTTAGTTCAGGGGTCGGCGAACTATGGCTACACCTTC.

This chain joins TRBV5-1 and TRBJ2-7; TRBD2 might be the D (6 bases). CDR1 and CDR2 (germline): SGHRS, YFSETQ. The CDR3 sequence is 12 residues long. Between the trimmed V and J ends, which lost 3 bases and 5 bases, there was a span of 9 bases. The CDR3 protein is CASSWSGDEQYF. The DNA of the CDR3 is TGCGCCAGCAGCTGGTCGGGGGACGAGCAGTACTTC.

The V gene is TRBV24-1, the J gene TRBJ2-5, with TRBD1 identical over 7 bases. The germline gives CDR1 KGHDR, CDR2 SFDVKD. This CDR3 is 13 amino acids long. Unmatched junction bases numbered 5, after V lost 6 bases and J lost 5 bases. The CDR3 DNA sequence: TGTGCCACCAGTAGGGGGCGCGGGGAGACCCAGTACTTC. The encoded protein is CATSRGRGETQYF.

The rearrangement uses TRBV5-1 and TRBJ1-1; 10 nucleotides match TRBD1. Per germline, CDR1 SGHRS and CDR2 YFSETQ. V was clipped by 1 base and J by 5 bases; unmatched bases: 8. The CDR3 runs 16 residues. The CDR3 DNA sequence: TGCGCCAGCAGCTTGACCATTGGACAGGGGGGAACTGAAGCTTTCTTT. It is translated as CASSLTIGQGGTEAFF.

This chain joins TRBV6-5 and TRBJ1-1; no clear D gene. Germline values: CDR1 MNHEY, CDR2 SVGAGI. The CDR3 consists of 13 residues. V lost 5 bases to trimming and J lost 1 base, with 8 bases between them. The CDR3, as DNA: TGTGCCAGCAGTCTGTCCGGGAACACTGAAGCTTTCTTT. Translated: CASSLSGNTEAFF.

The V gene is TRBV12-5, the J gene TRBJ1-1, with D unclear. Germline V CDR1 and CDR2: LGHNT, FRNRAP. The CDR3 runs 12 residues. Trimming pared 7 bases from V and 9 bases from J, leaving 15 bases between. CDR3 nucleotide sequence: TGTGCTAGTGCCCTTGGAGGGAGTAAAGCTTTCTTT. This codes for CASALGGSKAFF.

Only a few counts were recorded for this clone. This chain's CDR3 is CASSSRQGANEKLFF. The CDR3 bases are TGTGCCAGCAGCTCAAGGCAGGGGGCAAATGAAAAACTGTTTTTT. The chain combines TRBV7-6 with TRBJ1-4, with 8 bases matching TRBD1. The J segment lost 5 bases and the V segment lost 4 bases, leaving 6 bases of the junction unmatched. The CDR3 has 15 residues. Looked up from germline, CDR1 is SGHVS and CDR2 is FNYEAQ.

Here the CDR3 DNA reads TGTGCCAGCAGTTTGTCGTTTAGTATGAACACTGAAGCTTTCTTT. Translation gives CASSLSFSMNTEAFF. The chain is built from TRBV27 and TRBJ1-1; D uncertain. Per the germline V gene, CDR1 is MNHEY and CDR2 is SMNVEV (reference sequence). Trimming took 3 bases from V and 0 from J, leaving 11 bases between them. The CDR3 is made up of 15 amino acids.